The next 9 T cell receptor beta chains were all read from a single sample in a study of T cell clonality in common variable immunodeficiency. Regarding the study as a whole: Common variable immunodeficiency TCR beta sequences reportedly had fewer deletions and N-nucleotide insertions.

The protocol was immunoSEQ multiplex PCR, while the TCRdb copy is restricted to in-frame clones and leaves out a portion. Recorded here are 10,000 to 13,000 clones, none singletons. These receptors have no identified antigens. Sequencing used peripheral blood mononuclear cells. Source of these receptors: a human donor with common variable immunodeficiency.

This clone was detected a few times. One junction end does not reproduce the germline sequence, and a read error may be involved. Read data end 3 residues before the CDR3 end; the end is taken from the germline J gene. The gene calls are TRBV7-7 and TRBJ2-2, with 8 bases matching TRBD2. The germline V gene has CDR1 SSHAT and CDR2 FNYEAQ (reference sequence). The CDR3 consists of 16 residues. This chain's CDR3 is CASSSGGTGNTGELFF. The part of the CDR3 DNA that was read is TGTGCTAGCAGCTCGGGGGGGACGGGAAACACCGGGGAG.

Only a few counts were recorded for this clone. The read halts 3 residues ahead of the CDR3 end, with the missing end drawn from the germline J gene. This chain connects TRBV5-1 to TRBJ2-5; 10 bases align to TRBD2. Germline assignment: CDR1 SGHRS and CDR2 YFSETQ. Trimming removed 7 bases from V and 4 bases from J; junction bases left unmatched: 13. The CDR3 covers 16 residues. The CDR3 spells CASCLPASGSTETQYF. The CDR3 DNA, read in part, is TGCGCCAGCTGCCTTCCGGCTAGCGGGAGTACAGAGACC.

Turning to this clone: The read finishes 3 residues shy of the CDR3 end, and the germline J gene is used to complete it. The rearrangement joins TRBV19 to TRBJ1-1, with 9 bases that match TRBD1. The CDR3 totals 16 residues. Germline lookup yields CDR1 LNHDA and CDR2 SQIVND (reference sequence). Losses at the gene ends were 1 base for V and 1 base for J; bases not matched to a gene: 4. The CDR3 here is CASSIGKTGGNTEAFF. Partial CDR3 DNA: TGTGCCAGTAGTATAGGCAAGACAGGGGGGAACACTGAA.

In this sample, this clone turned up a few times. Sequencing ends 3 residues short of the CDR3 end; the germline J gene provides the rest. V is TRBV18 and J is TRBJ2-1; 8 bases match TRBD1. Germline V gene lookup returns CDR1 KGHSH and CDR2 LQKENI. V trimming: 3 bases; J trimming: 8 bases; junction bases outside the gene matches: 21. The CDR3 consists of 19 residues. Partial CDR3 DNA: TGTGCCAGCTCACCCCCTCAGGGGGCAAACCCCCGGCGGTCGGATGAG. It is translated as CASSPPQGANPRRSDE. The CDR3 in its entirety is CASSPPQGANPRRSDEQFF. The full variable domain, its missing parts supplied by reference TRBV18 and TRBJ2-1, is NAGVMQNPRHLVRRRGQEARLRCSPMKGHSHVYWYRQLPEEGLKFMVYLQKENIIDESGMPKERFSAEFPKEGPSILRIQQVVRGDSAAYFCASSPPQGANPRRSDEQFFGPGTRLTVL.

Note on this clone: The read terminates 3 residues ahead of where the CDR3 ends, so the germline J gene completes it. The chain is built from TRBV6-2 or TRBV6-3 and TRBJ1-2; D gene unclear. This CDR3 spans 11 amino acids. Per germline, CDR1 MNHEY and CDR2 SVGEGT. V was clipped by 6 bases and J by 4 bases, with 6 bases between them. This chain's CDR3 is CASRRFYGYTF. CDR3 bases read: TGTGCCAGCAGGCGCTTCTATGGC.

Only a few counts were recorded for this clone. Relative to the germline gene, one junction end is altered; a read error may explain this. Read coverage stops 3 residues before the CDR3 terminus; the germline J gene supplies the remainder. The J gene is TRBJ2-7, the V gene TRBV7-2; D unclear. The germline V gene encodes CDR1 SGHTA and CDR2 FQGNSA. This CDR3 has 14 residues. The DNA read from the CDR3 is TGTGTCAGCAGCCCATTGTGGCGGTCCTACGAG. Translating it yields CVSSPLWRSYE. The full CDR3 sequence reads CVSSPLWRSYEQYF.

Comment on this clone: The CDR3 goes on 3 residues after the read ends, and that part is filled in from the germline J gene. The gene calls are TRBV7-6 and TRBJ1-3, with TRBD1 as a possible D gene (6 bases). Germline V gene lookup returns CDR1 SGHVS and CDR2 FNYEAQ. CDR3 length: 14 amino acids. Trimming cost V 6 bases and J 4 bases, with 13 bases left between them. This chain's CDR3 is CASSNTGSGNTIYF. The DNA read from the CDR3 is TGTGCCAGCAGTAACACAGGGTCGGGAAACACC.

Worth noting for this clone: The read gets to within 3 residues of the CDR3 end, and the germline J gene fills in the rest. The rearrangement links TRBV19 to TRBJ1-5; D not resolved. Germline values: CDR1 LNHDA, CDR2 SQIVND (reference sequence). CDR3 size: 13 residues. V was shortened by 1 base and J by 3 bases, with 4 bases between the two germline ends. CDR3 DNA, as far as it was read: TGTGCCAGTAGTATAGGGCCCAATCAGCCC. This codes for CASSIGPNQP. The complete CDR3 reads CASSIGPNQPQHF.

This clone was found a few times. With the read ending 3 residues before the CDR3 end, the germline J gene is used to fill in that end. The rearrangement links TRBV2 to TRBJ2-1; D unclear. V lost 10 bases, J lost 1 base, and 11 bases lay in between. Germline lookup yields CDR1 SNHLY and CDR2 FYNNEI. The CDR3 length is 13 residues. CDR3: CATQKGSYNEQFF. CDR3 bases read: TGTGCCACCCAGAAGGGTTCCTACAATGAG.